The source of this T cell receptor (beta chain) is a study of hypomethylating agent response in myelodysplastic syndrome. Study-level results: Analysis covered a small cohort of just eleven to twelve patients.

Germline V CDR1 and CDR2: SNHLY, FYNNEI. The CDR3 is 14 amino acids. The V end lost 5 bases, the J end lost 4 bases, and 14 bases lay between the germline ends. Points on this clone: Its matching antigen is unknown.

Original handling: Roughly 1.6% of 150,000 to 200,000 clonotypes matched previously reported viral-epitope-specific VDJdb entries. Sequenced by immunoSEQ multiplex PCR; TCRdb stores in-frame clones only, minus some. The V and J calls and clone size are taken from that table; D and trimming were inferred from the DNA. The data hold 2,500 to 3,500 clones, with less than 90% observed a single time. J is TRBJ1-1 and V is TRBV2; D may be TRBD1 (5 bases). Here the sequenced sample was bone marrow, taken before or after starting hypomethylating agent treatment for myelodysplastic syndrome (not recorded which). The clonotype comes from a human donor with myelodysplastic syndrome. CDR3 sequence: CASSPRVGATEAFF. CDR3 nucleotide sequence: TGTGCCAGCAGTCCCAGGGTAGGGGCCACTGAAGCTTTCTTT.